These 18 T cell receptor beta chains were sequenced from one sample in a study of cytomegalovirus exposure and HLA in healthy donors. It was with 60 Vbeta and 13 Jbeta primers that the PCR ran. TCRdb's copy holds only in-frame clones and misses some; the assay was immunoSEQ multiplex PCR. The sample contains nearly 95,000 clones, less than 8% of which appear only once. The sequencing input was PBMCs. These receptors originate from a man aged 50 to 60 in good health and CMV-seronegative.

This clone turned up a few times. J is TRBJ2-1 and V is TRBV19; 8 bases line up with TRBD2. V was pared by 1 base and J by 6 bases, with 11 bases of the junction left unmatched. Germline CDR1 reads LNHDA; CDR2 reads SQIVND (reference sequence). This CDR3 has 17 amino acids. The DNA for the CDR3 is TGTGCCAGTAGTATAGGGGTTCGGCTAGCGGGTGCCAATGAGCAGTTCTTC. Protein sequence: CASSIGVRLAGANEQFF.

A few counts support this clone. The chain links TRBV7-9 to TRBJ2-1, with D perhaps matching TRBD2 (6 bases). The CDR3 length is 15 residues. Germline V lookup: CDR1 SEHNR, CDR2 FQNEAQ (reference sequence). Trimming removed 7 bases from V and 6 bases from J, with 19 bases in between. This chain's CDR3 is CASNRGPGGFNEQFF. The CDR3, as DNA: TGTGCCAGCAACCGGGGCCCCGGGGGATTCAATGAGCAGTTCTTC.

Of note for this clone: This same CDR3 is encoded by further DNA sequences in the sample. V and J are TRBV5-1 and TRBJ2-1; TRBD2 aligns across 10 bases. Germline V gene lookup returns CDR1 SGHRS and CDR2 YFSETQ. With V trimmed by 0 bases and J by 4 bases, 1 base remained unmatched. CDR3 length equals 15 residues. The DNA of the CDR3 is TGCGCCAGCAGCTTGGCTAGCGGGGGATACAATGAGCAGTTCTTC. Translated: CASSLASGGYNEQFF.

This chain connects TRBV5-4 to TRBJ2-7; 7 nucleotides agree with TRBD2. This CDR3 spans 14 amino acids. Germline CDR1 reads SGHNT; CDR2 reads YYREEE (reference sequence). V lost 6 bases, J lost 5 bases, and 11 bases stayed unmatched. This CDR3 reads CASTTGKGRDEQYF. The CDR3 nucleotides read TGTGCCAGCACCACCGGAAAGGGGAGGGACGAGCAGTACTTC.

This clone was seen more than once but under ten times. The V gene is TRBV5-6, the J gene TRBJ2-7; 8 nucleotides line up with TRBD1. V dropped 4 bases and J dropped 0; count of bases not matched to a gene: 6. This CDR3 contains 15 residues. Germline CDR1 and CDR2: SGHDT and YYEEEE. The CDR3 loop is CASSPSGTGSYEQYF. The DNA for the CDR3 is TGTGCCAGCAGCCCGTCCGGGACAGGCTCCTACGAGCAGTACTTC.

The rearrangement joins TRBV6-1 to TRBJ2-7, with D perhaps matching TRBD2 (5 bases). Between the trimmed V and J ends, which lost 3 bases and 10 bases, there was a span of 16 bases. Germline CDR1 reads MNHNS; CDR2 reads SASEGT. The CDR3 is 13 amino acids. The CDR3 nucleotides are TGTGCCAGCAGTGAGGAGTTGATGAGGGATCAGTACTTC. Its translation: CASSEELMRDQYF.

This clone was detected only a few times. The V gene is TRBV28, the J gene TRBJ2-7; the D gene is possibly TRBD1 (6 bases). Germline V gene data show CDR1 as MDHEN and CDR2 as SYDVKM. Trimming stripped 5 bases from V and 3 bases from J, with 17 bases between. The CDR3 length is 15 residues. DNA for the CDR3: TGTGCCAGCAGTCCCGGGGACATAACATACTACGAGCAGTACTTC. It codes for CASSPGDITYYEQYF.

In this sample, this clone turned up a few times. V is TRBV7-2 and J is TRBJ2-3, with 11 bases fitting TRBD2. CDR1 and CDR2 (germline): SGHTA, FQGNSA. Losses at the gene ends were 5 bases for V and 5 bases for J; bases not matched to a gene: 9. There are 16 residues in the CDR3. The CDR3 nucleotides read TGTGCCAGCAGCACTTATAGCGGGAGGGCCTTAGATACGCAGTATTTT. Protein: CASSTYSGRALDTQYF.

In this sample, this clone turned up a few times. This chain uses TRBV10-3 with TRBJ2-5, with D possibly being TRBD2 (5 bases). CDR3 length: 13 amino acids. V was clipped by 8 bases and J by 2 bases, with 12 bases between them. Germline CDR1 ENHRY, CDR2 SYGVKD. As DNA, the CDR3 is TGTGCCATCGGCCATCCGGGACAAGAGACCCAGTACTTC. It specifies CAIGHPGQETQYF.

This clone was detected only once. A much larger clone sits a single nucleotide away, making a read error possible. Other DNA sequences within the sample encode an identical CDR3. V gene TRBV5-6 combines with J gene TRBJ1-2, with TRBD1 identical over 7 bases. The CDR3 spans 14 residues. After removal of 1 base from V and 4 bases from J, the junction contained 4 bases not matched to a gene. CDR1 is SGHDT and CDR2 is YYEEEE in the germline V gene. The CDR3 DNA reads TGTGCCAGCAGCTTGACGGGACAGACCTATGGCTACACCTTC. This translates into CASSLTGQTYGYTF.

The chain links TRBV10-3 to TRBJ1-5; 11 bases agree with TRBD1. The CDR3 consists of 18 residues. Germline lookup yields CDR1 ENHRY and CDR2 SYGVKD. With V trimmed by 7 bases and J by 0 bases, 11 bases remained unmatched. CDR3 protein: CAITGTGGTGYSNQPQHF. For the CDR3, the DNA is TGTGCCATCACTGGGACAGGGGGTACGGGTTATAGCAATCAGCCCCAGCATTTT.

This clone was seen only once. The CDR3, as DNA: TGTGCCATTCGGGGTAGCCCCCCAAATAATGAAAAACTGTTTTTT. Protein product: CAIRGSPPNNEKLFF. The gene calls are TRBV6-1 and TRBJ1-4; no firm D call. CDR3 size: 15 residues. Per the germline V gene, CDR1 is MNHNS and CDR2 is SASEGT. With 10 bases removed from V and 4 bases from J, the gap between germline ends came to 19 bases.

This chain connects TRBV9 to TRBJ2-3, with D unresolved. Trimming left V 3 bases short and J 4 bases short, with 15 bases between. Germline values: CDR1 SGDLS, CDR2 YYNGEE. The CDR3 is made up of 15 amino acids. CDR3 nucleotides: TGTGCCAGCAGCGAAACCCACCCCACATCAGATACGCAGTATTTT. Its translation: CASSETHPTSDTQYF.

The chain joins TRBV25-1 to TRBJ2-7, with D hard to call. V gave up 0 bases and J gave up 5 bases, with 5 bases separating them. The CDR3 covers 12 residues. Germline-derived CDR1 and CDR2 are MGHDK and SYGVNS. CDR3 in amino acids: CASSEYGDEQYF. The DNA for the CDR3 is TGTGCCAGCAGTGAATACGGAGACGAGCAGTACTTC.

This clone has a handful of counts. This chain's CDR3 is CASSHLRGQDTGELFF. The CDR3, as DNA: TGCGCCAGCAGCCACCTCAGGGGGCAGGACACCGGGGAGCTGTTTTTT. This chain uses TRBV4-3 with TRBJ2-2, with 8 positions matching TRBD1. The ends lost 3 bases at V and 3 bases at J; junction bases unmatched: 6. In germline, CDR1 is LGHNA, CDR2 YSLEER. CDR3 length: 16 residues.

J is TRBJ2-5 and V is TRBV9, with TRBD2 matching 13 bases. The CDR3 length is 19 residues. With 4 bases clipped from V and 0 bases from J, the junction kept 12 bases outside the gene matches. Looked up from germline, CDR1 is SGDLS and CDR2 is YYNGEE. The CDR3 region has the DNA TGTGCCAGCAGCCCCTACGCCGGGACTAGCGGGGTCGACCAAGAGACCCAGTACTTC. This encodes CASSPYAGTSGVDQETQYF.

This clone was seen only a few times. The rearrangement links TRBV6-4 to TRBJ2-3; 8 bases fit TRBD2. Trimming at V came to 5 bases and at J to 2 bases, leaving 9 bases not matched to a gene. CDR3 length: 16 residues. Germline V gene data show CDR1 as MRHNA and CDR2 as SNTAGT. CDR3 bases: TGTGCCAGCAGTTCTTCTCCGGGGGGGGACACAGATACGCAGTATTTT. This codes for CASSSSPGGDTDTQYF.

The chain recombines TRBV7-9 with TRBJ1-5; no clear D. The CDR3 loop spans 13 amino acids. The germline V gene encodes CDR1 SEHNR and CDR2 FQNEAQ (reference sequence). Trimming shortened V by 8 bases and J by 1 base, and 9 bases separated the two germline ends. The chain's CDR3 is CASGLGSNQPQHF. The CDR3, as DNA: TGTGCCAGCGGCCTCGGGAGCAATCAGCCCCAGCATTTT.